The rows below give T cell receptor beta chains drawn from one sample of a study of T cells in Graves' hyperthyroidism and ophthalmopathy. In TCRdb, the multiplex PCR reads were re-called with MiXCR into one record per CDR3 protein. The sample yields approximately 570,000 distinct CDR3 sequences, just under 20% seen once. The sequencing input was blood. Receptors originate from a man aged 35 to 55 with Graves' ophthalmopathy. Each CDR3 is given with its conserved first and last residue. A D gene is named only where the DNA matches it firmly. Size is stated for part of the rows, as once, few or many counts, or as a class when the clone is expanded.

J gene,V gene,clone size,D gene,CDR3 protein,CDR3 DNA
TRBJ2-5,TRBV18,many,-,CASSPPNSQETQYF,TGTGCCAGCTCACCACCTAACTCGCAAGAGACCCAGTACTTC
TRBJ2-3,TRBV2,many,-,CASSDSPPTPSWTDTQYF,TGTGCCAGCAGTGATTCTCCCCCGACTCCCTCCTGGACAGATACGCAGTATTTT
TRBJ1-5,TRBV19,few,TRBD1,CASRETGGNQPQHF,TGTGCCAGTAGGGAGACAGGGGGAAATCAGCCCCAGCATTTT
TRBJ1-4,TRBV2,few,TRBD1,CASSERVVTGASEKLFF,TGTGCCAGCAGTGAAAGGGTTGTTACAGGGGCCTCTGAAAAACTGTTTTTT
TRBJ1-1,TRBV28,-,-,CASSLPVPGRTEAFF,TGTGCCAGCAGTTTACCAGTCCCCGGGAGAACTGAAGCTTTCTTT
TRBJ2-2,TRBV7-9,many,TRBD2,CASSSGTSGGELFF,TGTGCCAGCAGCTCCGGGACTAGCGGCGGGGAGCTGTTTTTT
TRBJ1-2,TRBV3-1,many,-,CASSLLEGGLGYTF,TGTGCCAGCAGCCTACTGGAGGGGGGTCTAGGCTACACCTTC
TRBJ2-3,TRBV20-1,many,-,CSASGADTQYF,TGCAGTGCTTCAGGCGCAGATACGCAGTATTTT
TRBJ2-3,TRBV5-1,many,-,CASSLSSGPRTDTQYF,TGCGCCAGCAGCTTGAGCAGCGGGCCACGCACAGATACGCAGTATTTT
TRBJ2-7,TRBV5-1,-,TRBD2,CASSLHTLTSGAYEQYF,TGCGCCAGCAGCCTCCACACCCTGACTAGCGGAGCGTACGAGCAGTACTTC
TRBJ1-1,TRBV12-3/TRBV12-4,many,-,CASSFGQTEAFF,TGTGCCAGCAGTTTCGGACAGACCGAAGCTTTCTTT
TRBJ1-2,TRBV20-1,many,TRBD1,CSTGGGNYGYTF,TGCAGTACAGGGGGCGGTAACTATGGCTACACCTTC
TRBJ2-1,TRBV3-1,-,-,CASSHLRRSEQFF,TGTGCCAGCAGCCATCTGAGGAGGTCTGAGCAGTTCTTC
TRBJ2-1,TRBV18,few,TRBD2,CASSPHELAEIYNEQFF,TGTGCCAGCTCACCACACGAGCTAGCGGAAATTTACAATGAGCAGTTCTTC
TRBJ2-7,TRBV5-5,-,-,CASSMGTSYEQYF,TGTGCCAGCAGCATGGGCACTTCCTACGAGCAGTACTTC
TRBJ2-7,TRBV20-1,-,TRBD2,CSASGGGYEQYF,TGCAGTGCTAGCGGGGGGGGGTACGAGCAGTACTTC
TRBJ2-1,TRBV19,few,-,CASRAGREYYNEQFF,TGTGCCAGTAGAGCGGGCAGAGAATACTACAATGAGCAGTTCTTC
TRBJ2-1,TRBV20-1,many,-,CSARPPGRPLSYNEQFF,TGCAGTGCTAGGCCTCCGGGGCGGCCGCTCTCCTACAATGAGCAGTTCTTC
TRBJ2-3,TRBV20-1,few,TRBD2,CSAITGGAGDTQYF,TGCAGTGCTATTACGGGGGGAGCGGGGGATACGCAGTATTTT
TRBJ2-3,TRBV20-1,-,-,CSAPEDQGSADTQYF,TGCAGTGCCCCCGAGGATCAGGGATCGGCAGATACGCAGTATTTT
TRBJ1-1,TRBV18,many,-,CASSPFGGRNTEAFF,TGTGCCAGCTCACCATTCGGCGGGAGGAACACTGAAGCTTTCTTT
TRBJ1-5,TRBV3-1,-,TRBD1,CASSKKGGDSPNQPQHF,TGTGCCAGCAGCAAGAAGGGGGGGGACAGCCCAAATCAGCCCCAGCATTTT
TRBJ2-3,TRBV12-3/TRBV12-4,once,TRBD2,CASIQREDPDTQYF,TGTGCCAGCATTCAGCGGGAGGATCCAGATACGCAGTATTTT
TRBJ1-1,TRBV28,many,-,CASSPGLMNTEAFF,TGTGCCAGCAGCCCAGGACTTATGAACACTGAAGCTTTCTTT
TRBJ2-5,TRBV20-1,-,TRBD1,CSARGPTGDWETQYF,TGCAGTGCTAGGGGGCCCACAGGGGATTGGGAGACCCAGTACTTC
TRBJ2-4,TRBV29-1,-,-,CSVVGGTGSLLAKNIQYF,TGCAGCGTTGTAGGGGGGACTGGAAGCCTCCTAGCCAAAAACATTCAGTACTTC
TRBJ2-1,TRBV2,many,TRBD1,CASSADRGLDEQFF,TGTGCCAGCAGTGCGGACAGGGGATTGGATGAGCAGTTCTTC
TRBJ2-7,TRBV13,many,TRBD2,CASSPRTSGVNFVQYF,TGTGCCAGCAGCCCGCGGACTAGTGGGGTTAATTTTGTGCAGTACTTC
TRBJ2-1,TRBV20-1,-,TRBD2,CSARDPWQGGDEQFF,TGCAGTGCTCGCGACCCGTGGCAGGGAGGGGATGAGCAGTTCTTC
TRBJ1-1,TRBV19,-,-,CASRGGSSGSNTEAFF,TGTGCCAGTAGAGGGGGGTCCTCCGGATCGAACACTGAAGCTTTCTTT
TRBJ2-3,TRBV27,many,-,CASSLGRGAAGTDTQYF,TGTGCCAGCAGTTTGGGGCGAGGCGCGGCGGGCACAGATACGCAGTATTTT
TRBJ2-3,TRBV18,many,-,CASFPGNADTQYF,TGTGCCAGCTTTCCCGGGAACGCAGATACGCAGTATTTT
TRBJ2-6,TRBV20-1,-,-,CSADRPGPGANVPTF,TGCAGTGCTGACCGCCCGGGACCTGGGGCCAACGTCCCGACTTTC
TRBJ2-1,TRBV7-9,many,TRBD1,CASRLPGTGGDNEQFF,TGTGCCAGCAGACTTCCCGGGACAGGGGGGGACAATGAGCAGTTCTTC
TRBJ2-7,TRBV12-3/TRBV12-4,many,TRBD1,CASSLDRTYEQYF,TGTGCCAGCAGTCTGGACAGGACCTACGAGCAGTACTTC
TRBJ2-3,TRBV27,few,-,CAAGMSTDTQYF,TGTGCCGCCGGAATGAGCACAGATACGCAGTATTTT
TRBJ2-2,TRBV3-1,few,TRBD2,CASSQVVGLAGVGDTGELFF,TGTGCCAGCAGCCAAGTAGTGGGACTAGCGGGAGTAGGGGACACCGGGGAGCTGTTTTTT
TRBJ2-1,TRBV6-2/TRBV6-3,-,-,CASSFEGGYEQFF,TGTGCCAGCAGCTTCGAGGGGGGGTATGAGCAGTTCTTC
TRBJ2-1,TRBV6-1,few,-,CATPRRGESSYNEQFF,TGTGCCACCCCGAGGAGGGGGGAAAGCTCCTACAATGAGCAGTTCTTC
TRBJ2-3,TRBV20-1,-,-,CSAGLVGDTQYF,TGCAGTGCTGGCCTAGTAGGGGATACGCAGTATTTT
TRBJ1-2,TRBV12-3/TRBV12-4,many,TRBD1,CASSLQGASYGYTF,TGTGCCAGCAGTTTGCAGGGGGCGAGCTATGGCTACACCTTC
TRBJ1-1,TRBV7-9,-,-,CASSLALLGGRTEAFF,TGTGCCAGCAGCTTAGCGCTGTTAGGGGGACGGACTGAAGCTTTCTTT
TRBJ2-7,TRBV6-2/TRBV6-3,-,-,CASTLREGREQYF,TGTGCCAGCACTCTAAGAGAGGGACGCGAGCAGTACTTC
TRBJ1-6,TRBV6-6,few,-,CASSYSATGYNSPLHF,TGTGCCAGCAGTTACTCGGCGACTGGCTATAATTCACCCCTCCACTTT
TRBJ1-4,TRBV20-1,-,TRBD1,CSAAGTGGEKLFF,TGCAGTGCCGCCGGGACAGGGGGCGAAAAACTGTTTTTT
TRBJ2-3,TRBV29-1,few,-,CSVEGGFTDTQYF,TGCAGCGTTGAAGGGGGGTTCACAGATACGCAGTATTTT
TRBJ2-3,TRBV9,-,-,CASSPTEGTQYF,TGTGCCAGCAGCCCCACCGAGGGTACGCAGTATTTT